This T cell receptor (beta chain) originates from a study of beta chain features in type 1 diabetes. Study as a whole: Examination covered around 98 million sorted cells spanning all samples. The study, taken as a whole, reports: Patients with type 1 diabetes carried fewer insertions and had more deletions at their VDJ junctions.

cDNA synthesis used the whole RNA isolate, giving expressed TCRB sequences. Some clones are missing from TCRdb's copy, which holds only in-frame ones; the method was immunoSEQ multiplex PCR. The sample has under 800,000 clones; about a sixth are singletons. This clone was seen only a few times. The antigen is unknown. Germline V lookup: CDR1 SGHAT, CDR2 FQNNGV. The CDR3 runs 17 residues. Trimming pared 1 base from V and 5 bases from J, leaving 21 bases between. Sequencing was done on a sample of naive CD4+ T cells from blood. The rearrangement uses TRBV11-2 and TRBJ2-7; tentative D call: TRBD2 (6 bases). The receptor comes from a man between 18 and 35 years old in good health. CDR3 coding DNA: TGTGCCAGCAGCTTAGTGGCTAGCGAGAACAAGGTCCACGAGCAGTACTTC. Its protein product is CASSLVASENKVHEQYF.